Shown below are 29 T cell receptor beta chains from a single sample sequenced in a study of T cell changes during pregnancy in multiple sclerosis (dated by TCRdb to the late 2010s). Library construction relied on the immunoSEQ multiplex PCR assay. This is the immuneACCESS table as TCRdb keeps it, with only in-frame sequences that have V and J called. A part of the clones is gone; compared with another copy, unresolved V genes explain less than half, and the rest is unexplained. In all, the sample holds 19,000 or so clones, and roughly 86% of those were seen once. Together, the top ten hold approximately 12% of the sample. This sample comprised CD8+ T cells from peripheral blood mononuclear cells, obtained after pregnancy. The receptors stem from a female donor in good health, enrolled as a control in a pregnancy study.

The chain carries TRBV5-1 and TRBJ1-2, with 7 bases identical to TRBD1. The germline gives CDR1 SGHRS, CDR2 YFSETQ. V was clipped by 0 bases and J by 4 bases; unmatched bases: 15. The CDR3 contains 18 residues. The CDR3 is CASSLEGGAFWGSYGYTF. CDR3 nucleotide sequence: TGCGCCAGCAGCTTGGAAGGGGGCGCGTTCTGGGGTAGCTATGGCTACACCTTC.

This chain uses TRBV9 with TRBJ1-2, with D hard to call. CDR1 and CDR2 (germline): SGDLS, YYNGEE. This CDR3 has 15 residues. The ends were cut back, 0 bases at V and 2 bases at J, with 11 bases in the middle. Here the CDR3 reads CASSVGVAENYGYTF. The CDR3 DNA reads TGTGCCAGCAGCGTAGGGGTCGCGGAAAACTATGGCTACACCTTC.

The chain links TRBV19 to TRBJ1-4; no firm D call. The CDR3 runs to 15 residues. With 4 bases removed from V and 0 bases from J, the gap between germline ends came to 9 bases. Germline V gene sequence: CDR1 LNHDA, CDR2 SQIVND (reference sequence). The CDR3 sequence is CASSNFISTNEKLFF. DNA of the CDR3: TGTGCCAGTAGTAATTTTATCTCAACTAATGAAAAACTGTTTTTT.

V is TRBV28 and J is TRBJ2-1; D uncertain. CDR3 length: 13 amino acids. Germline V gene data show CDR1 as MDHEN and CDR2 as SYDVKM. V lost 3 bases to trimming and J lost 6 bases, with 9 bases between them. The CDR3 region is CASSFSSGNEQFF. The CDR3 region has the DNA TGTGCCAGCAGTTTTAGTTCGGGCAATGAGCAGTTCTTC.

This chain connects TRBV2 to TRBJ2-7, with TRBD2 identical over 10 bases. Trimming removed 6 bases from V and 6 bases from J; junction bases left unmatched: 11. The CDR3 has 15 residues. The germline V gene has CDR1 SNHLY and CDR2 FYNNEI. CDR3 amino acids: CASSFRLAGPTEQYF. CDR3 sequence (DNA): TGTGCCAGCAGCTTTCGACTAGCGGGCCCTACCGAGCAGTACTTC.

V gene TRBV5-1 combines with J gene TRBJ1-3, with D uncertain. Germline CDR1 SGHRS, CDR2 YFSETQ. Trimming cost V 0 bases and J 4 bases, with 14 bases left between them. The CDR3 loop spans 16 amino acids. CDR3 in amino acids: CASSLEAGRSGNTIYF. CDR3 in DNA: TGCGCCAGCAGCTTGGAGGCGGGGAGATCCGGAAACACCATATATTTT.

This clone is termed medium-sized (0.01 to 0.1%). This chain connects TRBV6-4 to TRBJ2-3; 11 bases are shared with TRBD2. The CDR3 consists of 15 residues. Trimming removed 5 bases from V and 3 bases from J; junction bases left unmatched: 4. Germline-derived CDR1 and CDR2 are MRHNA and SNTAGT. In nucleotides, the CDR3 is TGTGCCAGCAGTTCGACTAGCGGGAATACAGATACGCAGTATTTT. Translating gives CASSSTSGNTDTQYF.

J is TRBJ1-1 and V is TRBV27; tentatively, D is TRBD1 (5 bases). The CDR3 is 14 amino acids. V shed 3 bases and J shed 0 bases, with 8 bases lying between them. CDR1 is MNHEY, CDR2 SMNVEV, per germline (reference sequence). Written as DNA, the CDR3 is TGTGCCAGCAGTTTGCAGGGATTGAACACTGAAGCTTTCTTT. This encodes CASSLQGLNTEAFF.

This chain uses TRBV4-1 with TRBJ2-1, with 9 bases aligning to TRBD2. CDR3 size: 18 residues. Trimming removed 6 bases from V and 4 bases from J; junction bases left unmatched: 16. CDR1 is MGHRA, CDR2 YSYEKL, per germline. The CDR3 loop reads CASRTLTAGLARYNEQFF. DNA for the CDR3: TGCGCCAGCAGAACGCTAACCGCCGGACTAGCGAGATACAATGAGCAGTTCTTC.

The chain's CDR3 is CASSERGYEQYF. In DNA, the CDR3 is TGTGCCAGCAGCGAGCGGGGCTACGAGCAGTACTTC. The chain uses TRBV28 and TRBJ2-7; 7 bases are a match to TRBD2. V shed 6 bases and J 3 bases; nucleotides not matched to a gene: 2. Germline V gives CDR1 MDHEN, CDR2 SYDVKM. The CDR3 has 12 residues.

The CDR3 here is CASGDSRDRMGYTF. The CDR3 nucleotides read TGTGCCAGCGGGGATAGCCGGGACAGAATGGGCTACACCTTC. The rearrangement joins TRBV9 to TRBJ1-2; 7 bases match TRBD1. Trimming cost V 7 bases and J 8 bases; bases outside gene matches: 14. The germline gives CDR1 SGDLS, CDR2 YYNGEE. The CDR3 has 14 residues.

The chain employs TRBV5-6 and TRBJ2-7; D possibly corresponds to TRBD2 (6 bases). Trimming cost V 4 bases and J 4 bases, with 15 bases left between them. Germline CDR1 SGHDT, CDR2 YYEEEE. This CDR3 is 14 amino acids long. The CDR3 here is CASSLTGTPYEQYF. CDR3 DNA: TGTGCCAGCAGCCTCACCGGGACTCCTTACGAGCAGTACTTC.

The chain links TRBV11-3 to TRBJ2-1; possibly TRBD2 for D (6 bases). Trimming removed 1 base at V and 5 bases at J, with 12 bases between. Germline CDR1 and CDR2: SGHNT and YENEEA. This CDR3 is 15 amino acids long. CDR3 loop: CASSLGEWGDNEQFF. CDR3 nucleotide sequence: TGTGCCAGCAGCTTAGGAGAGTGGGGGGACAATGAGCAGTTCTTC. The entire variable domain, with the rest obtained from reference TRBV11-3 and TRBJ2-1, is as follows: EAGVVQSPRYKIIEKKQPVAFWCNPISGHNTLYWYLQNLGQGPELLIRYENEEAVDDSQLPKDRFSAERLKGVDSTLKIQPAELGDSAVYLCASSLGEWGDNEQFFGPGTRLTVL.

With respect to this clone: An end of the junction does not agree with germline; a read error may underlie this. V and J are TRBV27 and TRBJ2-7; 7 positions agree with TRBD2. The CDR3 loop spans 15 amino acids. The germline V gene has CDR1 MNHEY and CDR2 SMNVEV (reference sequence). The CDR3 region has the DNA TGTGCCAGCAGTTTATCTAGCGGGCGCTCCCACGAGCAGTACTTC. Translation: CASSLSSGRSHEQYF.

The gene calls are TRBV7-9 and TRBJ1-3; 7 nucleotides align to TRBD1. The V gene end was trimmed by 4 bases and the J gene end by 1 base; junction bases not matched to a gene: 4. This CDR3 comprises 15 residues. From germline, CDR1 is SEHNR and CDR2 FQNEAQ (reference sequence). The CDR3 spells CASSSSTGSGNTIYF. CDR3 in DNA: TGTGCCAGCAGCTCGTCGACAGGGTCTGGAAACACCATATATTTT. Full variable domain (outside the CDR3, taken from reference TRBV7-9 and TRBJ1-3): DTGVSQNPRHKITKRGQNVTFRCDPISEHNRLYWYRQTLGQGPEFLTYFQNEAQLEKSRLLSDRFSAERPKGSFSTLEIQRTEQGDSAMYLCASSSSTGSGNTIYFGEGSWLTVV.

The chain employs TRBV5-1 and TRBJ2-3; 8 positions agree with TRBD1. The V segment lost 2 bases and the J segment 1 base; nucleotides outside the gene matches: 3. The CDR3 length is 15 residues. Per germline, CDR1 SGHRS and CDR2 YFSETQ. The CDR3 sequence is CASSLGTGRTDTQYF. For the CDR3, the DNA is TGCGCCAGCAGCTTAGGGACAGGCCGCACAGATACGCAGTATTTT.

V and J are TRBV5-6 and TRBJ2-7; 7 nucleotides match TRBD2. This CDR3 is 13 amino acids long. With 5 bases clipped from V and 7 bases from J, the junction kept 9 bases outside the gene matches. The germline CDR1 and CDR2 sequences are SGHDT and YYEEEE. The CDR3 loop reads CASSYRSLAEQYF. In DNA, the CDR3 is TGTGCCAGCAGTTATAGGTCACTAGCGGAGCAGTACTTC.

V usage is TRBV15 and J usage is TRBJ2-2; 9 nucleotides align to TRBD2. Unmatched junction bases numbered 7, after V lost 0 bases and J lost 5 bases. The germline CDR1 and CDR2 sequences are LNHNV and YYDKDF (reference sequence). This CDR3 is built from 17 residues. CDR3 protein: CATSRDFSGGITGELFF. The CDR3 nucleotides read TGTGCCACCAGCAGAGATTTTAGCGGGGGTATTACCGGGGAGCTGTTTTTT.

This chain links TRBV10-3 with TRBJ2-1; no reliable D call. CDR3 length equals 16 residues. Trimming took off 2 bases at V and 9 bases at J, with 20 bases between the two ends. Looked up from germline, CDR1 is ENHRY and CDR2 is SYGVKD. CDR3: CAISEPESNRPGEQFF. The CDR3 DNA reads as TGTGCCATCAGTGAGCCCGAGTCAAATCGTCCGGGTGAGCAGTTCTTC.

The V call is TRBV5-4, the J call TRBJ2-5, with 10 nucleotides matching TRBD1. CDR1 is SGHNT, CDR2 YYREEE, per germline (reference sequence). V lost 4 bases and J lost 1; bases outside the gene matches: 13. The CDR3 is 18 amino acids. The DNA for the CDR3 is TGTGCCAGCAGCGCCTGGACAGGGGGAGAAGGACCCCAAGAGACCCAGTACTTC. Translation gives CASSAWTGGEGPQETQYF.

V gene TRBV6-1 combines with J gene TRBJ2-1, with a weak D call TRBD2 (6 bases). Per the germline V gene, CDR1 is MNHNS and CDR2 is SASEGT. Between the trimmed V and J ends, which lost 1 base and 5 bases, there was a span of 15 bases. The CDR3 spans 16 residues. In DNA form, the CDR3 reads TGTGCCAGCAGTGAAGAAGAGGGTGGGGGGAACAATGAGCAGTTCTTC. Amino acid sequence: CASSEEEGGGNNEQFF.

V usage is TRBV7-8 and J usage is TRBJ2-5; TRBD2 matches 10 bases. CDR1 is SGHVS and CDR2 is FQNEAQ in the germline V gene. This CDR3 comprises 15 residues. With 5 bases clipped from V and 4 bases from J, the junction kept 7 bases outside the gene matches. The CDR3: CASSLQIAGGETQYF. The CDR3 bases are TGTGCCAGCAGCCTCCAGATAGCGGGAGGAGAGACCCAGTACTTC.

As for this clone: This CDR3 is also generated by other DNA sequences in the sample. The chain uses TRBV9 and TRBJ1-2, with 8 bases that match TRBD1. V lost 5 bases and J lost 5; bases outside the gene matches: 5. Germline loops: CDR1 SGDLS, CDR2 YYNGEE. The CDR3 extends over 13 amino acids. CDR3 coding DNA: TGTGCCAGCAGTGAACAGGGGGGATATGGCTACACCTTC. Protein: CASSEQGGYGYTF.

The chain is built from TRBV11-2 and TRBJ1-1, with D unclear. CDR3 length: 15 amino acids. Germline CDR1 is SGHAT and CDR2 is FQNNGV. V shed 2 bases and J shed 4 bases, with 14 bases lying between them. In nucleotides, the CDR3 is TGTGCCAGCAGCTTATTCGCGGTTGGCGGCACTGAAGCTTTCTTT. Translation gives CASSLFAVGGTEAFF. The whole variable domain, filled in from reference TRBV11-2 and TRBJ1-1, reads EAGVAQSPRYKIIEKRQSVAFWCNPISGHATLYWYQQILGQGPKLLIQFQNNGVVDDSQLPKDRFSAERLKGVDSTLKIQPAKLEDSAVYLCASSLFAVGGTEAFFGQGTRLTVV.

This sequence joins TRBV9 and TRBJ2-1; the match to TRBD2 covers 8 bases. This CDR3 has 14 residues. V shed 4 bases, J shed 6 bases, and the junction held 6 bases outside the gene matches. Germline V gene data show CDR1 as SGDLS and CDR2 as YYNGEE. This chain's CDR3 is CASSFSGTSNEQFF. CDR3 DNA sequence: TGTGCCAGCAGCTTTTCCGGGACTAGCAATGAGCAGTTCTTC.

The CDR3 nucleotides read TGTGCCAGCAGTTTAACGGCTAGCGGAGAGCCCATCTTTTCTGAGCAGTTCTTC. Its translation: CASSLTASGEPIFSEQFF. The chain employs TRBV27 and TRBJ2-1; the match to TRBD2 covers 7 bases. The CDR3 sequence is 18 residues long. Germline lookup yields CDR1 MNHEY and CDR2 SMNVEV (reference sequence). Trimming removed 2 bases from V and 9 bases from J; junction bases left unmatched: 19.

The chain carries TRBV6-1 and TRBJ2-5; tentatively, D is TRBD2 (7 bases). CDR1 is MNHNS and CDR2 is SASEGT in the germline V gene. V lost 1 base to trimming and J lost 4 bases, with 13 bases between them. CDR3 size: 15 residues. The CDR3 DNA reads TGTGCCAGCAGTGAAGATGGGGGGGCCCCAGAGACCCAGTACTTC. This codes for CASSEDGGAPETQYF.

The V and J genes are TRBV28 and TRBJ2-1; D is possibly TRBD2 (6 bases). This CDR3 contains 12 residues. Trimming left V 5 bases short and J 9 bases short, with 11 bases between. Germline assignment: CDR1 MDHEN and CDR2 SYDVKM. The CDR3: CASSPPGLEQFF. CDR3 DNA: TGTGCCAGCAGTCCACCGGGACTTGAGCAGTTCTTC.

In this sample, this clone turned up once. The chain uses TRBV6-5 and TRBJ2-6; D may be TRBD2 (5 bases). Trimming cost V 4 bases and J 7 bases, with 11 bases left between them. Germline lookup yields CDR1 MNHEY and CDR2 SVGAGI. CDR3 size: 14 residues. The DNA for the CDR3 is TGTGCCAGCAGTTTAGCGCAGAACGCCAACGTCCTGACTTTC. Protein sequence: CASSLAQNANVLTF.